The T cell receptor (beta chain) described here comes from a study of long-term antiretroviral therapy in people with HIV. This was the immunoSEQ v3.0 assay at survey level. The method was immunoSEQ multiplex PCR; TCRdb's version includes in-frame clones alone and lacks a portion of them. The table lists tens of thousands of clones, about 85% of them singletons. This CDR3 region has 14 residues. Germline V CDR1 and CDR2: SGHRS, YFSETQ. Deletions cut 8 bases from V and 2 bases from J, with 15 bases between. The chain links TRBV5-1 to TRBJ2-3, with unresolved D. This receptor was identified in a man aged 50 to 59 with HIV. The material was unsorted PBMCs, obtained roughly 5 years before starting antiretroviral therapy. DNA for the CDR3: TGCGCCAGTTCCCCCCAGGCCAACACAGATACGCAGTATTTT. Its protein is CASSPQANTDTQYF.